This entry features one T cell receptor beta chain sequence. This clonotype showed up many times. Its antigen is still unknown. It has no much larger one-base neighbor in the sample; base qualities were not kept. The meaning of the sample's time point label: newly diagnosed GD, antithyroid drugs for less than 3 months. For both TCR sequencing and RNA sequencing, RNA was extracted from PBMCs in TRIzol. Graves' disease was diagnosed according to American Thyroid Association guidelines. The patients came from an endocrinology department in Xi'an, China. Each patient gave approximately 9.7 milliliters of peripheral blood, collected in an EDTA anticoagulant tube. PBMCs were isolated by Ficoll Paque Plus density gradient separation without further T cell sorting. RNA quality was checked with an Agilent 2100 Bioanalyzer and agarose gel, and concentration with a NanoDrop 2000. The CDR3, cysteine through phenylalanine, is 12 amino acids long. Only the CDR3 part of the read is kept: 36 bases, read in frame from the first base. Deletion took 0 bases off V and 4 bases off J, with a span of 4 bases between the germline ends. Looking up the germline V gene (reference sequence) yields CDR1 DFQATT and CDR2 SNEGSKA.

This sample was taken from a study of regulatory T cells in long-lasting Graves disease listed by TCRdb under 2021. Regarding the research as a whole: Patients with newly diagnosed Graves' disease had been on antithyroid drugs for under 3 months. The study was registered as a clinical trial and conducted in China. A total of around 35 samples underwent TCR sequencing: some 13 from persistent and roughly 20 from newly diagnosed Graves' disease patients. Peripheral blood TCR sequencing and RNA sequencing compared persistent Graves' disease patients with newly diagnosed Graves' disease patients.

The library was obtained by multiplex PCR. The sample was run on an Illumina HiSeq 4000. To build TCR beta libraries, CDR3 regions were amplified by Arm-PCR using iRepertoire HTBI primers. Before sequencing, the PCR products went through gel purification. The original pipeline was this. Across samples, roughly 60 TRBV and roughly 15 TRBJ segments were identified and used for gene usage analysis of CDR3 amino acid clonotypes. Filtered high-quality paired reads were merged into contigs using COPE and FqMerger. BLAST was used to align contigs to the IMGT TRBV, TRBD and TRBJ reference genes, and CDR3 was defined following IMGT. Any clonotype with a frequency above 0.1% was classified as a highly expanded clone. Shannon entropy served as the measure of repertoire diversity, while the Gini coefficient captured V-J evenness. A clonotype was considered public if more than one individual shared it. TCRdb reprocessing: public reads trimmed at Q25 with fastp, clones called with MiXCR, in-frame beta chains kept. CDR3 protein duplicates are merged, each entry listing the most common genes and DNA. These V and J calls derive from TCRdb rather than the authors' analysis. Recorded for this sample are about 240,000 distinct CDR3 sequences; over 20% of them occurred a single time. The ten biggest clones cover approximately 13% of the sample.

Study-wide findings and limitations: TRBV28, TRBJ1-2 and TRBJ2-5 were preferentially used in persistent disease, while TRBV20-1 and TRBJ2-1 were favored in newly diagnosed disease. Only peripheral blood was studied, because thyroid tissue, the primary lesion, was inaccessible. The small sample size was acknowledged by the authors as a limitation that may reduce accuracy. Sequencing and analysis were restricted to the TCR beta chain. Lower TCR Shannon entropy and fewer highly expanded clones were observed in persistent Graves' disease patients than in newly diagnosed patients, which suggested clonal expansion. Patients with persistent disease shared more public clonotypes (roughly 2,900) than newly diagnosed patients did (more than 900).

The receptor was isolated from a female donor with Graves disease. Here the sequenced sample was peripheral blood mononuclear cells (PBMCs), taken at new diagnosis, from a patient treated with antithyroid drugs. The rearrangement combines TRBV20-1 with TRBJ2-1; there is no confident call for the D gene. The CDR3 is CSARDLYNEQFF. The sequenced DNA is TGCAGTGCTAGAGATCTATACAATGAGCAGTTCTTC.